This T cell receptor beta chain was sequenced for a study of T cell changes during pregnancy in multiple sclerosis. Sequencing was performed with immunoSEQ multiplex PCR; in TCRdb, only in-frame clones are kept and a portion is missing. The repertoire holds more than 30,000 clones, with around 91% as singletons. Germline V CDR1 and CDR2: SGHDT, YYEEEE. The V end was cut by 7 bases, the J end by 4 bases, with 15 bases between. This CDR3 comprises 13 residues. The source was CD8+ T cells from peripheral blood mononuclear cells, collected in the second trimester of pregnancy. The clonotype originates from a female donor with multiple sclerosis, enrolled in a pregnancy study. V gene TRBV5-6 combines with J gene TRBJ2-7; D perhaps matches TRBD2 (7 bases). CDR3 DNA: TGTGCCAGCTCCTTTGGGGGGGCATACGAGCAGTACTTC. Its translation: CASSFGGAYEQYF.